Below, 13 T cell receptor beta chains from the same sample are listed, as sequenced in a study of blood T cell repertoires in COVID-19. Libraries were prepared by immunoSEQ multiplex PCR; TCRdb keeps only in-frame clonotypes and omits some of them. The sample carries about 60,000 clones, 75% to 90% recorded once. The sequencing input was peripheral blood. All receptors derive from a man aged 25 to 40 with COVID-19, enrolled during active disease.

V is TRBV15 and J is TRBJ2-5; 11 bases line up with TRBD2. Germline loops: CDR1 LNHNV, CDR2 YYDKDF (reference sequence). The CDR3 spans 17 residues. The V and J ends lost 0 bases and 4 bases, in that order; junction bases with no gene match: 7. CDR3 nucleotides: TGTGCCACCAGCAGAGATCGGCGTCTAGCGGGGGGAGAGACCCAGTACTTC. Protein sequence: CATSRDRRLAGGETQYF.

The gene calls are TRBV4-1 and TRBJ1-2; the D is unclear. The germline V gene has CDR1 MGHRA and CDR2 YSYEKL. The CDR3 contains 12 residues. The germline V and J ends were trimmed by 0 bases and 7 bases, with 6 bases remaining between them. For the CDR3, the DNA is TGCGCCAGCAGCCAAGATTACGGTGGCTACACCTTC. Its protein is CASSQDYGGYTF.

This sequence joins TRBV19 and TRBJ1-1; a weak D match, TRBD1 (6 bases). Germline V gene data show CDR1 as LNHDA and CDR2 as SQIVND (reference sequence). This CDR3 is built from 16 residues. V lost 3 bases and J lost 6, with 20 bases in between. CDR3 nucleotide sequence: TGTGCCAGTAGTATGAAGGGGGGGATTATATTTGCTGAAGCTTTCTTT. Translated, it gives CASSMKGGIIFAEAFF.

This rearrangement joins TRBV2 to TRBJ2-1, with 9 bases aligning to TRBD2. Trimming removed 6 bases from V and 3 bases from J; junction bases left unmatched: 6. This CDR3 comprises 15 residues. The germline V gene encodes CDR1 SNHLY and CDR2 FYNNEI. CDR3 bases: TGTGCCAGCAGCCCCGGACTAGCGCGCTACAATGAGCAGTTCTTC. Translating it yields CASSPGLARYNEQFF.

The V and J genes are TRBV10-2 and TRBJ1-1; maybe TRBD1 (6 bases). The CDR3 covers 18 residues. Trimming removed 0 bases from V and 1 base from J, with 18 bases in between. Germline loops: CDR1 WSHSY, CDR2 SAAADI. The CDR3 nucleotides read TGCGCCAGCAGTGAGTCGTTTTTTAATATACAGGGGAACACTGAAGCTTTCTTT. Protein sequence: CASSESFFNIQGNTEAFF.

V gene TRBV27 combines with J gene TRBJ1-1, with 9 nucleotides matching TRBD1. Trimming took 5 bases from V and 4 from J; bases not matched to a gene: 5. The CDR3 extends over 14 amino acids. Germline lookup yields CDR1 MNHEY and CDR2 SMNVEV (reference sequence). CDR3 DNA: TGTGCCAGCAGTGGGACAGGGTTTGCCACTGAAGCTTTCTTT. It translates to CASSGTGFATEAFF.

This chain connects TRBV6-5 to TRBJ2-3; TRBD2 matches at 13 bases. V trimming: 6 bases; J trimming: 4 bases; junction bases outside the gene matches: 4. CDR1 and CDR2 from the germline V gene are MNHEY and SVGAGI. CDR3 length equals 15 residues. The CDR3 DNA reads TGTGCCAGCAGAGCAGGACTAGCGGGAGCAGATACGCAGTATTTT. As protein: CASRAGLAGADTQYF.

The rearrangement joins TRBV27 to TRBJ2-1, with 8 bases lining up with TRBD1. Germline CDR1 and CDR2: MNHEY and SMNVEV (reference sequence). The CDR3 has 15 residues. The V and J ends lost 6 bases and 0 bases, in that order; junction bases with no gene match: 4. The CDR3 protein is CASSRQGNSYNEQFF. CDR3 coding DNA: TGTGCCAGCAGCCGACAGGGGAACTCCTACAATGAGCAGTTCTTC.

This clone was counted once. V usage is TRBV28 and J usage is TRBJ2-5, with a weak D call TRBD2 (6 bases). The CDR3 spans 14 residues. Trimming stripped 5 bases from V and 0 bases from J, with 10 bases between. Germline V gene data show CDR1 as MDHEN and CDR2 as SYDVKM. As DNA, the CDR3 is TGTGCCAGCAGTGGCCGGGGGTACCAAGAGACCCAGTACTTC. It yields the protein CASSGRGYQETQYF.

This sequence joins TRBV6-2 or TRBV6-3 and TRBJ2-1; 14 bases are a match to TRBD2. The CDR3 runs to 15 residues. Germline lookup yields CDR1 MNHEY and CDR2 SVGEGT. V gave up 2 bases and J gave up 6 bases; unmatched junction bases: 0. CDR3 bases: TGTGCCAGCAGTTACGGGACTAGCGGGAGCAATGAGCAGTTCTTC. Amino acid sequence: CASSYGTSGSNEQFF.

This sequence joins TRBV10-3 and TRBJ1-1; TRBD1 is a possible D gene (5 bases). The germline V gene encodes CDR1 ENHRY and CDR2 SYGVKD. The ends were cut back, 5 bases at V and 2 bases at J, with 12 bases in the middle. This CDR3 contains 14 residues. Written as DNA, the CDR3 is TGTGCCATCAGTCCTGCCGACAGAAACACTGAAGCTTTCTTT. This sequence encodes CAISPADRNTEAFF.

This clone was seen just once. V gene TRBV28 combines with J gene TRBJ2-7, with D possibly being TRBD1 (6 bases). The CDR3 totals 14 residues. Trimming took 4 bases from V and 6 from J, leaving 16 bases between them. Germline CDR1 and CDR2: MDHEN and SYDVKM. The CDR3 DNA reads TGTGCCAGCAGTTCCATACAGGGTACGGGCGAGCAGTACTTC. Residues: CASSSIQGTGEQYF.

This clone has just one count. The chain has TRBV18 and TRBJ1-4, with 10 bases identical to TRBD1. The V gene's germline CDR1 is KGHSH and CDR2 LQKENI. Trimming cost V 3 bases and J 8 bases; bases outside gene matches: 9. The CDR3 extends over 16 amino acids. CDR3 protein: CASSPLAGQGIEKLFF. The CDR3 bases are TGTGCCAGCTCACCTTTAGCGGGACAGGGGATCGAAAAACTGTTTTTT.